The 17 T cell receptor beta chains below come from one sample, sequenced in a study of early T cells in non-severe SARS-CoV-2 infection (dated by TCRdb to 2020 to 2022). The method behind the library was 5' RACE. Sequencer: NextSeq 500. TCRdb reran the public reads through fastp at Q25 and MiXCR, keeping productive beta chains. One record per CDR3 amino acid sequence lists the most common genes and DNA. This sample is represented by 100,000 to 120,000 distinct CDR3 sequences; 9% to 14% of them were singletons. In total, the top ten clones hold around 3% of the sample. Specimen: whole blood. Source of these receptors: an adult who was a healthcare worker with PCR-confirmed SARS-CoV-2 infection or an uninfected control (not recorded which).

This chain uses TRBV11-3 with TRBJ1-1; 8 nucleotides match TRBD1. Trimming removed 5 bases from V and 10 bases from J; junction bases left unmatched: 9. The CDR3 is made up of 13 amino acids. CDR1 and CDR2 from the germline V gene are SGHNT and YENEEA. The CDR3 nucleotides read TGTGCCAGCAGCGAAACAGGGGGGGAAGGAGCTTTCTTT. It is translated as CASSETGGEGAFF.

V and J are TRBV27 and TRBJ2-2, with TRBD1 matching 7 bases. This CDR3 is 16 amino acids long. Trimming took 4 bases from V and 2 from J; bases not matched to a gene: 7. CDR1 MNHEY and CDR2 SMNVEV come from the germline V gene (reference sequence). CDR3 coding DNA: TGTGCCAGCAGTTCCCCGGGACAGCCAAACACCGGGGAGCTGTTTTTT. Amino acids: CASSSPGQPNTGELFF.

The V gene is TRBV7-2, the J gene TRBJ1-6; D is ambiguous. V was trimmed by 5 bases and J by 5 bases, leaving 16 bases between them. The CDR3 sequence is 16 residues long. Germline assignment: CDR1 SGHTA and CDR2 FQGNSA. The CDR3 loop reads CASSTTSLGNNSPLHF. The CDR3, as DNA: TGTGCCAGCAGCACTACGTCGCTGGGGAATAATTCACCCCTCCACTTT. Supplemented by reference TRBV7-2 and TRBJ1-6, the full variable domain reads GAGVSQSPSNKVTEKGKDVELRCDPISGHTALYWYRQSLGQGLEFLIYFQGNSAPDKSGLPSDRFSAERTGGSVSTLTIQRTQQEDSAVYLCASSTTSLGNNSPLHFGNGTRLTVT.

In this sample, this clonotype turned up a few times. This sequence joins TRBV13 and TRBJ2-5; 7 positions match TRBD1. V lost 7 bases and J lost 2; bases outside the gene matches: 4. The CDR3 length is 13 residues. CDR1 is PRHDT, CDR2 FYEKMQ, per germline (reference sequence). The chain's CDR3 is CASNFRGQETQYF. As DNA, the CDR3 is TGTGCCAGCAACTTCAGGGGGCAAGAGACCCAGTACTTC.

Within the sample, this clonotype is medium-sized. The chain employs TRBV14 and TRBJ1-1; 8 nucleotides agree with TRBD1. The CDR3 totals 15 residues. Per the germline V gene, CDR1 is SGHDN and CDR2 is FVKESK. Trimming cost V 6 bases and J 7 bases; bases outside gene matches: 13. Here the CDR3 DNA reads TGTGCCAGCAGTGGACAGGGTGCCAAGGGGGTTGAAGCTTTCTTT. Translated: CASSGQGAKGVEAFF.

The chain carries TRBV6-5 and TRBJ1-2; maybe TRBD1 (5 bases). There are 14 residues in the CDR3. Per the germline V gene, CDR1 is MNHEY and CDR2 is SVGAGI. Trimming cost V 2 bases and J 4 bases, with 11 bases left between them. CDR3 loop: CASSYDRTSYGYTF. For the CDR3, the DNA is TGTGCCAGCAGTTACGACAGAACATCCTATGGCTACACCTTC.

This clonotype has a count of ten or more. The chain joins TRBV7-9 to TRBJ2-1; 13 bases match TRBD2. The V gene end was trimmed by 6 bases and the J gene end by 1 base; junction bases not matched to a gene: 3. From germline, CDR1 is SEHNR and CDR2 FQNEAQ (reference sequence). The length of the CDR3 is 16 residues. The CDR3 loop reads CASSLGLAGSYNEQFF. The DNA of the CDR3 is TGTGCCAGCAGTTTGGGACTAGCGGGGTCCTACAATGAGCAGTTCTTC.

The sample holds one count of this clonotype. V usage is TRBV12-3 or TRBV12-4 and J usage is TRBJ1-1, with no clear D. This CDR3 has 14 residues. V shed 5 bases and J shed 0 bases, with 10 bases lying between them. This CDR3 is CASSPYNMNTEAFF. In nucleotides, the CDR3 is TGTGCCAGCAGTCCTTATAACATGAACACTGAAGCTTTCTTT.

This clonotype has at least ten counts. The chain is built from TRBV11-2 and TRBJ2-3; 9 bases agree with TRBD1. The V segment lost 1 base and the J segment 2 bases; nucleotides outside the gene matches: 4. CDR3 length: 16 amino acids. CDR1 is SGHAT, CDR2 FQNNGV, per germline. CDR3 sequence reads: CASSLGDRGNTDTQYF. The CDR3 nucleotides are TGTGCCAGCAGCTTAGGAGACAGGGGGAACACAGATACGCAGTATTTT.

This clonotype was observed a few times. The chain joins TRBV7-9 to TRBJ1-1, with 7 bases aligning to TRBD1. V was clipped by 5 bases and J by 4 bases; unmatched bases: 7. The CDR3 totals 14 residues. Germline values: CDR1 SEHNR, CDR2 FQNEAQ (reference sequence). The CDR3 protein is CASSVDRDSTEAFF. The CDR3 nucleotides read TGTGCCAGCAGCGTAGACAGGGACTCCACTGAAGCTTTCTTT.

This chain links TRBV7-3 with TRBJ2-2, with 12 bases that match TRBD1. The ends lost 0 bases at V and 6 bases at J; junction bases unmatched: 5. The CDR3 runs to 17 residues. Germline values: CDR1 SGHTA, CDR2 FQGTGA. The CDR3 reads CASSLTPGQGAPGELFF. The CDR3 coding sequence is TGTGCCAGCAGCTTAACGCCGGGACAGGGGGCACCCGGGGAGCTGTTTTTT.

This clonotype was seen ten or more times. The gene calls are TRBV3-1 and TRBJ1-4, with D hard to call. Deletions cut 4 bases from V and 7 bases from J, with 13 bases between. The CDR3 runs to 14 residues. The germline V gene has CDR1 LGHDT and CDR2 YNNKEL (reference sequence). The CDR3 DNA is TGTGCCAGCAGCCTGCGGCAGGCGGGTGAAAAACTGTTTTTT. Translating it yields CASSLRQAGEKLFF.

This clonotype was counted between two and nine times. The V gene is TRBV30, the J gene TRBJ1-4; 8 bases match TRBD1. There are 14 residues in the CDR3. With 3 bases clipped from V and 10 bases from J, the junction kept 10 bases outside the gene matches. Germline CDR1 and CDR2: GTSNPN and SVGIG (reference sequence). The CDR3 loop reads CAWRIQGGFGKLFF. The CDR3 nucleotides read TGTGCCTGGAGGATACAGGGGGGGTTTGGAAAACTGTTTTTT.

This clonotype showed up many times. The genes are TRBV10-3 and TRBJ2-7; D is unclear. V lost 9 bases and J lost 5, with 17 bases in between. The V gene's germline CDR1 is ENHRY and CDR2 SYGVKD. CDR3 length: 13 residues. The CDR3 loop reads CAITGDTSDEQYF. The CDR3 DNA reads TGTGCCATTACGGGCGACACAAGCGACGAGCAGTACTTC.

Details on this clonotype: With a much larger clone just one base away, this may be a read error. The CDR3 loop is CASSMEGAGNTIYF. Written as DNA, the CDR3 is TGCGCCAGCAGCATGGAGGGAGCTGGAAACACCATATATTTT. The chain combines TRBV5-1 with TRBJ1-3; D unclear. The CDR3 runs to 14 residues. Germline CDR1 and CDR2: SGHRS and YFSETQ. V lost 4 bases, J lost 2 bases, and 10 bases lay in between.

The CDR3 sequence: CATSDVMTGGIQYF. The CDR3, as DNA: TGTGCCACCAGTGATGTGATGACAGGGGGGATTCAGTACTTC. This sequence joins TRBV24-1 and TRBJ2-4, with 9 bases that match TRBD1. V gave up 3 bases and J gave up 10 bases; unmatched junction bases: 6. There are 14 residues in the CDR3. Germline-derived CDR1 and CDR2 are KGHDR and SFDVKD.

The sample holds a few counts of this clonotype. V gene TRBV27 combines with J gene TRBJ1-5; D not certain. CDR3 length equals 14 residues. Germline V CDR1 and CDR2: MNHEY, SMNVEV (reference sequence). V lost 3 bases and J lost 9, with 15 bases in between. As DNA, the CDR3 is TGTGCCAGCAGTTTCTCAAATCTCGGGCGGCCCCAGCATTTT. Translating gives CASSFSNLGRPQHF.